This TCR beta chain stems from a study of blood T cells in healthy people across ages. The germline V and J ends were trimmed by 1 base and 3 bases, with 16 bases remaining between them. Germline loops: CDR1 DFQATT, CDR2 SNEGSKA (reference sequence). This CDR3 region has 15 residues. Using a J-beta primer mix together with a sample-barcoded 5' primer, a second PCR was run for 7 to 11 cycles. TCRdb re-called the 5' RACE reads through MiXCR, storing one row per CDR3 protein. The sample gives more than 800,000 distinct CDR3 sequences, 45% of which show up once; 15% to 20% is in the top ten. This chain joins TRBV20-1 and TRBJ2-7, with D tentatively TRBD1 or TRBD2 (5 bases each). The TCR originated in a woman aged 60-70 years in good health. Sequencing input: blood. Here the CDR3 DNA reads TGCAGTGCTAGAGGTGGGGGAGCCGCGAACTACGAGCAGTACTTC. This codes for CSARGGGAANYEQYF.